Listed here are 17 T cell receptor beta chains from one sample, sequenced in a study of blood T cell repertoires in COVID-19. This table comes from immunoSEQ multiplex PCR, and its TCRdb copy is limited to in-frame clones, with some not included. Seen here are 15,000 to 17,000 clones, roughly 86% observed once, and the top ten hold approximately 51%. Specimen: peripheral blood. Source of these receptors: a man between 60 and 75 years old with acute or convalescent COVID-19.

This chain links TRBV5-1 with TRBJ1-1; 7 bases match TRBD1. With V trimmed by 0 bases and J by 9 bases, 5 bases remained unmatched. The CDR3 consists of 13 residues. Germline loops: CDR1 SGHRS, CDR2 YFSETQ. CDR3 bases: TGCGCCAGCAGCTTGGCCGCGACAGGGAAAGCTTTCTTT. This sequence encodes CASSLAATGKAFF. Looking up the rest from reference TRBV5-1 and TRBJ1-1 gives the full variable domain: KAGVTQTPRYLIKTRGQQVTLSCSPISGHRSVSWYQQTPGQGLQFLFEYFSETQRNKGNFPGRFSGRQFSNSRSEMNVSTLELGDSALYLCASSLAATGKAFFGQGTRLTVV.

This chain links TRBV18 with TRBJ2-5; 8 bases are a match to TRBD2. Trimming at V came to 0 bases and at J to 0 bases, leaving 3 bases not matched to a gene. The CDR3 runs to 16 residues. CDR1 and CDR2 (germline): KGHSH, LQKENI. For the CDR3, the DNA is TGTGCCAGCTCACCACCGAGCGGGAGTTACCAAGAGACCCAGTACTTC. Translation gives CASSPPSGSYQETQYF.

The CDR3 region has the DNA TGTGCCAGTAGTATAGAGCAGGGGACAGCCACCGGGGAGCTGTTTTTT. Translation gives CASSIEQGTATGELFF. This chain joins TRBV19 and TRBJ2-2, with 7 bases lining up with TRBD1. CDR3 length equals 16 residues. The germline V gene encodes CDR1 LNHDA and CDR2 SQIVND (reference sequence). The J segment lost 4 bases and the V segment lost 0 bases, leaving 5 bases of the junction unmatched.

The chain carries TRBV30 and TRBJ1-5, with D maybe TRBD1 (6 bases). Trimming took 2 bases from V and 4 from J, leaving 9 bases between them. This CDR3 comprises 13 residues. CDR1 and CDR2 from the germline V gene are GTSNPN and SVGIG (reference sequence). The CDR3 spells CAWSQDSNQPQHF. The CDR3 DNA reads TGTGCCTGGAGTCAGGACAGTAATCAGCCCCAGCATTTT.

V and J are TRBV7-3 and TRBJ1-2, with TRBD1 matching over 12 bases. The germline gives CDR1 SGHTA, CDR2 FQGTGA. The V segment lost 8 bases and the J segment 7 bases; nucleotides outside the gene matches: 8. The CDR3 is made up of 14 amino acids. Here the CDR3 DNA reads TGTGCCAGCTCACCGGGACAGGGGGCGAGTGGCTACACCTTC. Its translation: CASSPGQGASGYTF.

The V gene is TRBV18, the J gene TRBJ1-5, with 7 nucleotides matching TRBD1. Losses at the gene ends were 3 bases for V and 7 bases for J; bases not matched to a gene: 9. The CDR3 loop spans 15 amino acids. Germline V gene sequence: CDR1 KGHSH, CDR2 LQKENI. The CDR3, as DNA: TGTGCCAGCTCACCCGGCAGGGGGACGGGACAGCCCCAGCATTTT. Translating gives CASSPGRGTGQPQHF.

As concerns this clone: The same CDR3 is also encoded by other DNA sequences in this sample. J is TRBJ1-5 and V is TRBV30; D not resolved. The length of the CDR3 is 13 residues. V lost 2 bases, J lost 3 bases, and 8 bases lay in between. Germline V gene sequence: CDR1 GTSNPN, CDR2 SVGIG (reference sequence). CDR3 DNA sequence: TGTGCCTGGAGTCGGGGTGACAATCAGCCCCAGCATTTT. It translates to CAWSRGDNQPQHF.

The chain carries TRBV6-5 and TRBJ1-5, with a tentative D call TRBD1 (6 bases). Trimming removed 6 bases at V and 5 bases at J, with 17 bases between. Germline CDR1 MNHEY, CDR2 SVGAGI. The CDR3 has 15 residues. DNA for the CDR3: TGTGCCAGCAGAGCAAAAGGGGAGGGGGATCAGCCCCAGCATTTT. Amino acids: CASRAKGEGDQPQHF.

The chain is built from TRBV6-5 and TRBJ1-2; unclear D gene. The length of the CDR3 is 14 residues. V was clipped by 6 bases and J by 6 bases, with 17 bases between them. Germline V gene lookup returns CDR1 MNHEY and CDR2 SVGAGI. The CDR3 is CASSFSGGSHGYTF. Written as DNA, the CDR3 is TGTGCCAGCAGCTTTTCGGGTGGTAGCCATGGCTACACCTTC.

The chain employs TRBV27 and TRBJ2-7, with 10 nucleotides matching TRBD2. V shed 0 bases, J shed 7 bases, and the junction held 6 bases outside the gene matches. This CDR3 is built from 15 residues. Germline CDR1 MNHEY, CDR2 SMNVEV (reference sequence). The CDR3 protein is CASSLSSSGGREQYF. For the CDR3, the DNA is TGTGCCAGCAGTTTATCGTCTAGCGGGGGCCGTGAGCAGTACTTC.

This chain connects TRBV9 to TRBJ2-7; the D gene is possibly TRBD2 (5 bases). The CDR3 contains 15 residues. Germline CDR1 and CDR2: SGDLS and YYNGEE. The V gene lost 0 bases and the J gene lost 0 bases, with 10 bases spanning the gap. In nucleotides, the CDR3 is TGTGCCAGCAGCGTAGGGAGGTCTAGCTCCTACGAGCAGTACTTC. Translation gives CASSVGRSSSYEQYF.

This clone was recorded once. The gene calls are TRBV5-4 and TRBJ2-4, with TRBD1 identical over 8 bases. Germline V CDR1 and CDR2: SGHNT, YYREEE (reference sequence). V gave up 4 bases and J gave up 6 bases; unmatched junction bases: 6. This CDR3 comprises 14 residues. CDR3 DNA: TGTGCCAGCAGCGATCAGGGGGCGGGAAACATTCAGTACTTC. Protein sequence: CASSDQGAGNIQYF. Filled out from reference TRBV5-4 and TRBJ2-4, the complete variable domain reads ETGVTQSPTHLIKTRGQQVTLRCSSQSGHNTVSWYQQALGQGPQFIFQYYREEENGRGNFPPRFSGLQFPNYSSELNVNALELDDSALYLCASSDQGAGNIQYFGAGTRLSVL.

V and J are TRBV6-5 and TRBJ1-2; 8 nucleotides agree with TRBD1. Trimming took 0 bases from V and 3 from J; bases not matched to a gene: 6. The germline V gene has CDR1 MNHEY and CDR2 SVGAGI. The CDR3 sequence is 16 residues long. CDR3 loop: CASSYSGQELDYGYTF. CDR3 sequence (DNA): TGTGCCAGCAGTTACTCGGGACAGGAGTTGGACTATGGCTACACCTTC.

This sequence joins TRBV2 and TRBJ2-2, with 10 nucleotides matching TRBD2. The CDR3 is 16 amino acids. J was trimmed by 2 bases and V by 6 bases; bases with no gene match: 6. The germline gives CDR1 SNHLY, CDR2 FYNNEI. The CDR3 loop is CASRQSGGANTGELFF. CDR3 DNA sequence: TGTGCCAGCAGGCAAAGCGGGGGGGCTAACACCGGGGAGCTGTTTTTT.

The V gene is TRBV28, the J gene TRBJ1-1, with 7 bases fitting TRBD1. The trim removed 5 bases at V and 0 bases at J, leaving 9 bases unmatched. The CDR3 runs to 16 residues. Germline V gene sequence: CDR1 MDHEN, CDR2 SYDVKM. DNA for the CDR3: TGTGCCAGCAGTACTACCTCGGGACAGATGAACACTGAAGCTTTCTTT. Translating it yields CASSTTSGQMNTEAFF.

The rearrangement joins TRBV6-5 to TRBJ2-7; D is undetermined. The germline V gene has CDR1 MNHEY and CDR2 SVGAGI. V gave up 5 bases and J gave up 4 bases, with 12 bases separating them. The CDR3 extends over 13 amino acids. The chain's CDR3 is CASSPMTGYEQYF. CDR3 DNA sequence: TGTGCCAGCAGTCCTATGACCGGGTACGAGCAGTACTTC.

The chain links TRBV5-4 to TRBJ2-7, with 9 bases fitting TRBD2. Germline V gene sequence: CDR1 SGHNT, CDR2 YYREEE (reference sequence). The CDR3 length is 16 residues. The V gene end was trimmed by 3 bases and the J gene end by 7 bases; junction bases not matched to a gene: 14. This CDR3 is CASSSLAGSLAREQYF. The CDR3 nucleotides read TGTGCCAGCAGCTCCCTAGCGGGAAGTCTGGCGAGGGAGCAGTACTTC.